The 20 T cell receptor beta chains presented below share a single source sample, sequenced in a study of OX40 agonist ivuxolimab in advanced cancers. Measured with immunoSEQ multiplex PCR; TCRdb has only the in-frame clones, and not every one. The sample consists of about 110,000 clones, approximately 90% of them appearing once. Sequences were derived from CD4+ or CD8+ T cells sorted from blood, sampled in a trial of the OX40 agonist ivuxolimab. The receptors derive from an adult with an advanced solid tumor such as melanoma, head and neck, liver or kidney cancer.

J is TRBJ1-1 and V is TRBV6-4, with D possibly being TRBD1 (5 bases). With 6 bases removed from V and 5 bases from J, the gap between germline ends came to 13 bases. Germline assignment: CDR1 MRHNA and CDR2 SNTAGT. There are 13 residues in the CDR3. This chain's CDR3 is CASSEQSGTEAFF. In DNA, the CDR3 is TGTGCCAGCAGCGAACAGTCAGGGACTGAAGCTTTCTTT.

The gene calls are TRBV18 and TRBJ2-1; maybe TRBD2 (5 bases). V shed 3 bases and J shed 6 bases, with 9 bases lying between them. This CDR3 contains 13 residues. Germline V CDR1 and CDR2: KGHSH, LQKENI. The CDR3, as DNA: TGTGCCAGCTCACCCGGACTGATCAATGAGCAGTTCTTC. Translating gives CASSPGLINEQFF.

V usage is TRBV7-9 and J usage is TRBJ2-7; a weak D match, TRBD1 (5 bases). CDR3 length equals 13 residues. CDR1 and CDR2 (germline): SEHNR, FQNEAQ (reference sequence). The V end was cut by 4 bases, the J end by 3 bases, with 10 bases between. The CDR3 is CASSSGFLYEQYF. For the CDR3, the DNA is TGTGCCAGCAGCTCAGGGTTCCTCTACGAGCAGTACTTC.

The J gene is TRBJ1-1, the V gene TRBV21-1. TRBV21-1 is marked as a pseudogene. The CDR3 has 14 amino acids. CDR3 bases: TGTGCCAGCAGGGATAGGCAGCGGCACACTGAAGCTTTCTTT. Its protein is CASRDRQRHTEAFF.

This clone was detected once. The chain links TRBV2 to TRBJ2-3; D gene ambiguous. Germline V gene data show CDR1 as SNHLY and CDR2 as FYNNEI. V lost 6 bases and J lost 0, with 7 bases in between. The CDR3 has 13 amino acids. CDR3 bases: TGTGCCAGCAGCGAGGAGAGCACAGATACGCAGTATTTT. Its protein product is CASSEESTDTQYF.

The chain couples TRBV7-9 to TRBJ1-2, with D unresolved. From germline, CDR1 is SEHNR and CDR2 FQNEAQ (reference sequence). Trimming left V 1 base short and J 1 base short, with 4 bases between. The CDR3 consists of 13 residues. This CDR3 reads CASSLGVNYGYTF. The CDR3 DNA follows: TGTGCCAGCAGCTTAGGAGTTAACTATGGCTACACCTTC. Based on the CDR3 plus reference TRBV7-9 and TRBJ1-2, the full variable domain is DTGVSQNPRHKITKRGQNVTFRCDPISEHNRLYWYRQTLGQGPEFLTYFQNEAQLEKSRLLSDRFSAERPKGSFSTLEIQRTEQGDSAMYLCASSLGVNYGYTFGSGTRLTVV.

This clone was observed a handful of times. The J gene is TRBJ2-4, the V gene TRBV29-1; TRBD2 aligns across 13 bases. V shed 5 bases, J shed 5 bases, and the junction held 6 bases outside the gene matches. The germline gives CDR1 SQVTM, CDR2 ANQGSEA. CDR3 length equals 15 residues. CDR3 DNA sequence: TGCAGCGTTTCCGGGACTAGCGGGACCCAAAACATTCAGTACTTC. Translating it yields CSVSGTSGTQNIQYF. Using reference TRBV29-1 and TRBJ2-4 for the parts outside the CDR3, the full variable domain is SAVISQKPSRDICQRGTSLTIQCQVDSQVTMMFWYRQQPGQSLTLIATANQGSEATYESGFVIDKFPISRPNLTFSTLTVSNMSPEDSSIYLCSVSGTSGTQNIQYFGAGTRLSVL.

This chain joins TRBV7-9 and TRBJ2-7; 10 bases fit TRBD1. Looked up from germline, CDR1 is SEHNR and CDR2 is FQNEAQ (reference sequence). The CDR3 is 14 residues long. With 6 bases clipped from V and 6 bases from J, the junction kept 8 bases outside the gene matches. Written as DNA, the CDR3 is TGTGCCAGCAGTCTGCCGACAGGGGGCTCCGAGCAGTACTTC. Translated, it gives CASSLPTGGSEQYF.

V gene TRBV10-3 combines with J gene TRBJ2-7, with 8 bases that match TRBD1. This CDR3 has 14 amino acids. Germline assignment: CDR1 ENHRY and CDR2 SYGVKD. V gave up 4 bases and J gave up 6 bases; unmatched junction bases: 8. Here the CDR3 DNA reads TGTGCCATCAGTGTGGGACAGGAAGTTCGCGAGCAGTACTTC. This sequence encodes CAISVGQEVREQYF.

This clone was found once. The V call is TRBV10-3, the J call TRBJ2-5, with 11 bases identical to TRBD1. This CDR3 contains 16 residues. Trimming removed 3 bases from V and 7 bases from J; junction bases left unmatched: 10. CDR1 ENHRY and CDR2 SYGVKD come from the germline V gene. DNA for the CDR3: TGTGCCATCAGTGACCCCGGGACAGGGGGGGTAGGGACCCAGTACTTC. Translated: CAISDPGTGGVGTQYF.

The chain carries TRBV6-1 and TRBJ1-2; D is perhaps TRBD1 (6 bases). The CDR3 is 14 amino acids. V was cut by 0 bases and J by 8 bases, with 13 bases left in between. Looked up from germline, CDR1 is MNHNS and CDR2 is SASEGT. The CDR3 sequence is CASSEAPGAKGYTF. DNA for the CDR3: TGTGCCAGCAGTGAAGCGCCAGGGGCAAAGGGCTACACCTTC.

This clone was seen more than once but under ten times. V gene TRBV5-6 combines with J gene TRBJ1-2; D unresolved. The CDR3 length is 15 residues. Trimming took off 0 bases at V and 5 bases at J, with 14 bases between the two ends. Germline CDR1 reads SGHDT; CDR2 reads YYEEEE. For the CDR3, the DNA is TGTGCCAGCAGCTTGGTCGGGCGGGCACCGTATGGCTACACCTTC. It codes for CASSLVGRAPYGYTF.

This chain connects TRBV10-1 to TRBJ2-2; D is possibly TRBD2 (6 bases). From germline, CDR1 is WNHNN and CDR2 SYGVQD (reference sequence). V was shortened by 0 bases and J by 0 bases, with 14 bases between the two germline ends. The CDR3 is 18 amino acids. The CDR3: CASSESPMEGSNTGELFF. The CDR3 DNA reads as TGCGCCAGCAGTGAGTCCCCAATGGAGGGATCGAACACCGGGGAGCTGTTTTTT.

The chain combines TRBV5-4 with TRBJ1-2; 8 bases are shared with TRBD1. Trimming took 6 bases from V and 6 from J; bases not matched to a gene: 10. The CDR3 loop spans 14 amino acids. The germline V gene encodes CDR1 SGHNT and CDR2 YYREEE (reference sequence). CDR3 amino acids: CASTPSGGENGYTF. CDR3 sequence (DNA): TGTGCCAGCACCCCCTCAGGGGGCGAGAATGGCTACACCTTC.

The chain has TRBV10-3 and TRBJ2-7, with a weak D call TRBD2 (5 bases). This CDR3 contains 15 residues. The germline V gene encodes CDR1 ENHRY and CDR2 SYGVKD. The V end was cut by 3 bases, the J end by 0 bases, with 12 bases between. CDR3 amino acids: CAISEKWRSSYEQYF. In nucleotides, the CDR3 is TGTGCCATCAGTGAAAAATGGAGGAGCTCCTACGAGCAGTACTTC.

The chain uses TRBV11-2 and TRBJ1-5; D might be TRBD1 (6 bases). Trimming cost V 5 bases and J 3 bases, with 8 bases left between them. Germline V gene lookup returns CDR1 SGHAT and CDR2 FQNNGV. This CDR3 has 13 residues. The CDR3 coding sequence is TGTGCCAGCAGCACAGGGCTCAATCAGCCCCAGCATTTT. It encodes CASSTGLNQPQHF.

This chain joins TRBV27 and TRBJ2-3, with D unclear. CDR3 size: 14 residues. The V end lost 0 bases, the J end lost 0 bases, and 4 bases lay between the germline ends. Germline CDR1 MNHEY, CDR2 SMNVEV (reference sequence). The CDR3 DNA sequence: TGTGCCAGCAGTTTATCGAAAAGCACAGATACGCAGTATTTT. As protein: CASSLSKSTDTQYF.

The CDR3 region is CASSFIAGGFGNEQFF. CDR3 coding DNA: TGCGCCAGCAGCTTCATAGCGGGAGGGTTTGGCAATGAGCAGTTCTTC. The rearrangement uses TRBV5-1 and TRBJ2-1, with 11 bases identical to TRBD2. Germline loops: CDR1 SGHRS, CDR2 YFSETQ. The CDR3 spans 16 residues. With V trimmed by 2 bases and J by 6 bases, 7 bases remained unmatched.

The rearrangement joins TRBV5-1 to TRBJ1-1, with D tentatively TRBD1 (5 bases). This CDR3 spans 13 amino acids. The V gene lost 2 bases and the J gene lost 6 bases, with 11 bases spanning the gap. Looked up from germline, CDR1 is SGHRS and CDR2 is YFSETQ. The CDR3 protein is CASSFWGDAEAFF. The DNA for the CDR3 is TGCGCCAGCAGCTTCTGGGGGGACGCTGAAGCTTTCTTT.

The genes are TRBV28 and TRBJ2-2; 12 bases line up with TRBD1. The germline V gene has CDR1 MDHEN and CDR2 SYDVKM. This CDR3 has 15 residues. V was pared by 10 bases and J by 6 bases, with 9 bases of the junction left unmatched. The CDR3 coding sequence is TGTGCCACCCTACCCGGGACAGGGGGCCCCGGGGAGCTGTTTTTT. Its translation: CATLPGTGGPGELFF.